The next 30 T cell receptor beta chains were all read from a single sample in a study of blood T cell repertoires in COVID-19. Here immunoSEQ multiplex PCR was the method, and the copy in TCRdb shows in-frame clones only, minus some. The repertoire holds fewer than 500,000 clones, around 84% seen once, with 0.85% to 1.2% in the top ten. Sample: peripheral blood. The receptors were sampled from a human donor with acute or convalescent COVID-19. The donor label of this sample is uncertain.

The chain is built from TRBV28 and TRBJ1-1; the match to TRBD1 covers 7 bases. The germline CDR1 and CDR2 sequences are MDHEN and SYDVKM. With 5 bases clipped from V and 0 bases from J, the junction kept 15 bases outside the gene matches. The CDR3 covers 18 residues. CDR3 in amino acids: CASSREDRAGSMNTEAFF. CDR3 coding DNA: TGTGCCAGCAGTCGGGAAGACAGGGCGGGTTCCATGAACACTGAAGCTTTCTTT.

J is TRBJ2-7 and V is TRBV4-1; D is perhaps TRBD1 (7 bases). Per the germline V gene, CDR1 is MGHRA and CDR2 is YSYEKL. This CDR3 is 14 amino acids long. Deletions cut 1 base from V and 6 bases from J, with 13 bases between. The CDR3 nucleotides are TGCGCCAGCAGCCAAGGACGCGGGGACAGCGAGCAGTACTTC. The encoded protein is CASSQGRGDSEQYF.

A single count supports this clone. This rearrangement joins TRBV5-8 to TRBJ2-7, with TRBD1 identical over 8 bases. With V trimmed by 1 base and J by 6 bases, 9 bases remained unmatched. The germline CDR1 and CDR2 sequences are SGHTS and YDEGEE. This CDR3 spans 15 amino acids. The DNA for the CDR3 is TGTGCCAGCAGCTTGCGGTCAGGGGGCGGTTTCGAGCAGTACTTC. Protein product: CASSLRSGGGFEQYF.

This clone occurred a few times. This rearrangement joins TRBV4-2 to TRBJ1-2, with 7 nucleotides matching TRBD1. This CDR3 has 18 residues. With 0 bases clipped from V and 4 bases from J, the junction kept 14 bases outside the gene matches. Looked up from germline, CDR1 is LGHNA and CDR2 is YNFKEQ. CDR3 region: CASSQDQAGGTRGYGYTF. CDR3 sequence (DNA): TGTGCCAGCAGCCAAGATCAGGCAGGGGGTACGCGGGGCTATGGCTACACCTTC.

V is TRBV2 and J is TRBJ1-2; no reliable D call. CDR3 length: 12 residues. Germline CDR1 is SNHLY and CDR2 is FYNNEI. Trimming cost V 11 bases and J 4 bases, with 14 bases left between them. The CDR3 nucleotides are TGTGCCGACAACCCCGGGAGCTATGGCTACACCTTC. Protein sequence: CADNPGSYGYTF. Filled out from reference TRBV2 and TRBJ1-2, the complete variable domain reads EPEVTQTPSHQVTQMGQEVILRCVPISNHLYFYWYRQILGQKVEFLVSFYNNEISEKSEIFDDQFSVERPDGSNFTLKIRSTKLEDSAMYFCADNPGSYGYTFGSGTRLTVV.

J is TRBJ2-7 and V is TRBV6-5; 11 bases map to TRBD2. Germline loops: CDR1 MNHEY, CDR2 SVGAGI. V gave up 8 bases and J gave up 6 bases; unmatched junction bases: 9. The CDR3 has 14 amino acids. CDR3 in DNA: TGTGCCAGCCGTCCGACCGGGACTAGCGGCGAGCAGTACTTC. This translates into CASRPTGTSGEQYF.

The rearrangement uses TRBV5-4 and TRBJ1-6; D might be TRBD1 (5 bases). The CDR3 is 14 amino acids. Trimming removed 0 bases from V and 9 bases from J, with 10 bases in between. Looked up from germline, CDR1 is SGHNT and CDR2 is YYREEE (reference sequence). The CDR3 loop is CASSLDRSASPLHF. DNA of the CDR3: TGTGCCAGCAGCTTGGACAGGTCGGCTTCACCCCTCCACTTT.

V gene TRBV5-1 combines with J gene TRBJ1-4, with 9 positions matching TRBD1. Trimming took 5 bases from V and 8 from J; bases not matched to a gene: 7. Germline V gives CDR1 SGHRS, CDR2 YFSETQ. The CDR3 length is 14 residues. CDR3 in DNA: TGCGCCAGCAGTGGGGACAGGGCAGGAGAAAAACTGTTTTTT. Residues: CASSGDRAGEKLFF.

The gene calls are TRBV5-5 and TRBJ1-1; D is perhaps TRBD1 (6 bases). The CDR3 has 13 residues. Germline-derived CDR1 and CDR2 are SGHKS and YYEKEE (reference sequence). V was shortened by 3 bases and J by 1 base, with 7 bases between the two germline ends. The CDR3 region is CASSSRGNTEAFF. The CDR3 DNA is TGTGCCAGCAGCTCCAGGGGGAACACTGAAGCTTTCTTT.

The V call is TRBV20-1, the J call TRBJ2-5, with unresolved D. Germline CDR1 reads DFQATT; CDR2 reads SNEGSKA (reference sequence). The CDR3 spans 10 residues. With 3 bases removed from V and 6 bases from J, the gap between germline ends came to 5 bases. The CDR3 here is CSASFKTQYF. In DNA, the CDR3 is TGCAGTGCTAGCTTTAAGACCCAGTACTTC.

This chain joins TRBV7-9 and TRBJ2-2; TRBD2 aligns across 10 bases. The CDR3 loop spans 17 amino acids. V was clipped by 5 bases and J by 2 bases; unmatched bases: 8. Germline CDR1 SEHNR, CDR2 FQNEAQ (reference sequence). In DNA, the CDR3 is TGTGCCAGCAGCGAGGTAGGACTAGCGGTTAACACCGGGGAGCTGTTTTTT. This sequence encodes CASSEVGLAVNTGELFF. The full variable domain, with the rest looked up from reference TRBV7-9 and TRBJ2-2, is DTGVSQNPRHKITKRGQNVTFRCDPISEHNRLYWYRQTLGQGPEFLTYFQNEAQLEKSRLLSDRFSAERPKGSFSTLEIQRTEQGDSAMYLCASSEVGLAVNTGELFFGEGSRLTVL.

V gene TRBV7-9 combines with J gene TRBJ2-1, with TRBD2 matching over 9 bases. The CDR3 extends over 16 amino acids. The ends lost 5 bases at V and 3 bases at J; junction bases unmatched: 8. Germline CDR1 and CDR2: SEHNR and FQNEAQ (reference sequence). The CDR3 DNA reads TGTGCCAGCAGCCCGACGACTAGCGGCAGCTACAATGAGCAGTTCTTC. This codes for CASSPTTSGSYNEQFF.

This chain uses TRBV27 with TRBJ1-2; tentative D call: TRBD1 (6 bases). Germline V CDR1 and CDR2: MNHEY, SMNVEV (reference sequence). Deletions cut 7 bases from V and 7 bases from J, with 16 bases between. The CDR3 is made up of 13 amino acids. CDR3 coding DNA: TGTGCCAGCACCAGAACAGGGTACTCTGGCTACACCTTC. Protein: CASTRTGYSGYTF.

This chain connects TRBV27 to TRBJ2-2, with TRBD1 as a possible D gene (6 bases). In germline, CDR1 is MNHEY, CDR2 SMNVEV (reference sequence). This CDR3 comprises 19 residues. Between the trimmed V and J ends, which lost 5 bases and 4 bases, there was a span of 26 bases. DNA of the CDR3: TGTGCCAGCAGTCCGCCTCTTTCCCAGGGGTATAGGGGCACCGGGGAGCTGTTTTTT. Translation gives CASSPPLSQGYRGTGELFF.

The chain couples TRBV11-3 to TRBJ2-5, with D tentatively TRBD2 (6 bases). Trimming took 2 bases from V and 2 from J, leaving 12 bases between them. This CDR3 region has 15 residues. Germline values: CDR1 SGHNT, CDR2 YENEEA. The CDR3 loop is CASSLHGLRQETQYF. The CDR3 DNA is TGTGCCAGCAGCTTACATGGACTAAGACAAGAGACCCAGTACTTC.

The V and J genes are TRBV5-6 and TRBJ1-1, with D possibly matching TRBD1 (6 bases). This CDR3 has 14 amino acids. Trimming took off 2 bases at V and 3 bases at J, with 11 bases between the two ends. Germline CDR1 SGHDT, CDR2 YYEEEE. The DNA for the CDR3 is TGTGCCAGCAGCTTCCCCAGACAGGACACTGAAGCTTTCTTT. This encodes CASSFPRQDTEAFF.

The chain employs TRBV10-3 and TRBJ1-3; no clear D gene. V was trimmed by 3 bases and J by 4 bases, leaving 13 bases between them. CDR3 size: 15 residues. CDR1 is ENHRY and CDR2 is SYGVKD in the germline V gene. The CDR3 here is CAISEATGSGNTIYF. CDR3 bases: TGTGCCATCAGTGAAGCCACGGGGTCGGGAAACACCATATATTTT.

The V call is TRBV5-1, the J call TRBJ1-6; possible D gene TRBD1, 5 bases. In germline, CDR1 is SGHRS, CDR2 YFSETQ. This CDR3 is 14 amino acids long. The germline V and J ends were trimmed by 0 bases and 9 bases, with 10 bases remaining between them. The CDR3, as DNA: TGCGCCAGCAGCTTGGGTCAGGGATTTTCACCCCTCCACTTT. Protein product: CASSLGQGFSPLHF. Full variable domain (outside the CDR3, taken from reference TRBV5-1 and TRBJ1-6): KAGVTQTPRYLIKTRGQQVTLSCSPISGHRSVSWYQQTPGQGLQFLFEYFSETQRNKGNFPGRFSGRQFSNSRSEMNVSTLELGDSALYLCASSLGQGFSPLHFGNGTRLTVT.

The chain combines TRBV7-2 with TRBJ1-4, with D possibly matching TRBD1 (5 bases). Trimming removed 5 bases from V and 3 bases from J, with 13 bases in between. The CDR3 has 15 residues. Germline V CDR1 and CDR2: SGHTA, FQGNSA. The CDR3 loop reads CASSNGGMPNEKLFF. Written as DNA, the CDR3 is TGTGCCAGCAGCAATGGGGGGATGCCTAATGAAAAACTGTTTTTT.

This chain connects TRBV19 to TRBJ1-5, with D hard to call. In germline, CDR1 is LNHDA, CDR2 SQIVND (reference sequence). CDR3 length equals 14 residues. V was cut by 2 bases and J by 6 bases, with 11 bases left in between. The CDR3 protein is CASSIFSSGQPQHF. The CDR3 DNA follows: TGTGCCAGTAGTATATTCTCCTCGGGTCAGCCCCAGCATTTT.

This clone showed up just once. The chain joins TRBV5-6 to TRBJ2-7, with D possibly TRBD2 on 5 matching bases. Trimming cost V 4 bases and J 2 bases, with 16 bases left between them. Per germline, CDR1 SGHDT and CDR2 YYEEEE. The CDR3 length is 15 residues. The CDR3 reads CASSGRVSSTYEQYF. DNA of the CDR3: TGTGCCAGCAGCGGGAGAGTGAGTTCCACCTACGAGCAGTACTTC.

V and J are TRBV19 and TRBJ2-1; tentatively, D is TRBD2 (5 bases). The V gene's germline CDR1 is LNHDA and CDR2 SQIVND (reference sequence). V shed 5 bases and J shed 0 bases, with 11 bases lying between them. The CDR3 runs 15 residues. The CDR3 DNA reads as TGTGCCAGTAGTGCGGACTTGAGCTCCTACAATGAGCAGTTCTTC. This translates into CASSADLSSYNEQFF.

The chain combines TRBV6-4 with TRBJ2-3; possibly TRBD2 for D (5 bases). The CDR3 has 15 amino acids. V lost 2 bases to trimming and J lost 2 bases, with 11 bases between them. Germline V CDR1 and CDR2: MRHNA, SNTAGT. The CDR3 sequence is CASSDRGSDTDTQYF. CDR3 bases: TGTGCCAGCAGTGACAGAGGTAGCGACACAGATACGCAGTATTTT.

The chain carries TRBV6-6 and TRBJ1-1; D remains unclear. The germline V gene has CDR1 MNHNY and CDR2 SVGAGI (reference sequence). V was pared by 10 bases and J by 1 base, with 22 bases between. This CDR3 spans 16 amino acids. The chain's CDR3 is CATTPTSAERNTEAFF. CDR3 nucleotide sequence: TGTGCCACCACCCCGACATCTGCAGAACGGAACACTGAAGCTTTCTTT.

The chain is built from TRBV2 and TRBJ1-1; the D gene is possibly TRBD1 (6 bases). The V and J ends lost 7 bases and 0 bases respectively, with 9 bases between them. CDR3 length: 13 amino acids. Germline V gives CDR1 SNHLY, CDR2 FYNNEI. This CDR3 reads CASNRDMNTEAFF. As DNA, the CDR3 is TGTGCCAGCAACCGGGACATGAACACTGAAGCTTTCTTT.

The rearrangement uses TRBV5-1 and TRBJ2-5; 7 bases map to TRBD2. Germline V lookup: CDR1 SGHRS, CDR2 YFSETQ. V shed 5 bases and J 2 bases; nucleotides not matched to a gene: 6. This CDR3 spans 14 amino acids. The CDR3 sequence: CASRKGEGQETQYF. The CDR3 region has the DNA TGCGCCAGCAGAAAAGGGGAGGGTCAAGAGACCCAGTACTTC.

The gene calls are TRBV5-1 and TRBJ2-7; 8 bases fit TRBD1. The CDR3 totals 15 residues. Germline-derived CDR1 and CDR2 are SGHRS and YFSETQ. V shed 1 base, J shed 2 bases, and the junction held 5 bases outside the gene matches. The CDR3 coding sequence is TGCGCCAGCAGCTTGATGTCAGGGGGCCCCTACGAGCAGTACTTC. It translates to CASSLMSGGPYEQYF. Filled out from reference TRBV5-1 and TRBJ2-7, the complete variable domain reads KAGVTQTPRYLIKTRGQQVTLSCSPISGHRSVSWYQQTPGQGLQFLFEYFSETQRNKGNFPGRFSGRQFSNSRSEMNVSTLELGDSALYLCASSLMSGGPYEQYFGPGTRLTVT.

This sequence joins TRBV15 and TRBJ2-7, with 9 nucleotides matching TRBD1. Germline V lookup: CDR1 LNHNV, CDR2 YYDKDF (reference sequence). The CDR3 has 17 residues. V gave up 4 bases and J gave up 3 bases; unmatched junction bases: 13. This chain's CDR3 is CATSTNSGTGTNYEQYF. The CDR3 DNA sequence: TGTGCCACCAGCACGAACTCCGGGACAGGGACAAACTACGAGCAGTACTTC.

V is TRBV6-2 or TRBV6-3 and J is TRBJ1-2; TRBD1 is a possible D gene (6 bases). V shed 2 bases and J shed 5 bases, with 9 bases lying between them. This CDR3 has 13 residues. Germline V lookup: CDR1 MNHEY, CDR2 SVGEGT. CDR3 protein: CASSYQTGYGYTF. For the CDR3, the DNA is TGTGCCAGCAGTTACCAAACAGGGTATGGCTACACCTTC.

This clone was recorded only once. The chain uses TRBV3-1 (or the pseudogene TRBV3-2) and TRBJ1-5; 7 positions agree with TRBD1. The CDR3 length is 17 residues. CDR1 is LGHDT and CDR2 is YNNKEL in the germline V gene (reference sequence). V trimming: 3 bases; J trimming: 5 bases; junction bases outside the gene matches: 13. In DNA form, the CDR3 reads TGTGCCAGCAGCCACCGTGGAGGGGGCGCGAGGCATCAGCCCCAGCATTTT. This codes for CASSHRGGGARHQPQHF.